These 10 T cell receptor beta chains were sequenced from one sample in a study of tumor-infiltrating lymphocytes in primary liver carcinoma. Without any cell sorting, roughly 20-32 mg of bulk tissue yielded co-extracted RNA and DNA. The input was around 530 ng total RNA; TCR beta cDNA was made from it with a constant-region primer. Slightly modified ARM-PCR, run as three nested multiplex PCR rounds, produced the TCR beta libraries. Forward primers for TRBV1-TRBV30 and a C-beta reverse primer served the first two PCR rounds, at 10 cycles each. TCRdb reprocessed the multiplex PCR reads with MiXCR, giving one entry per CDR3 protein. Here the sample spans approximately 100,000 distinct CDR3 sequences, around 66% being singletons. The sequenced sample consisted of liver tumor tissue from sampling region 2. Subset here: tumor region T2, inferior pole. These TCRs come from a woman in her sixties or seventies with primary liver carcinoma and hepatitis B virus infection.

This clonotype is a singleton in its sample. Relative to the germline gene, one junction end is altered; a read error may explain this. This chain joins TRBV5-1 and TRBJ2-1; 11 bases match TRBD2. Germline CDR1 SGHRS, CDR2 YFSETQ. The CDR3 consists of 15 residues. The CDR3 nucleotides are TGCGCCAGCAGCTTGGTGTTAGCGGGAGGGAATGAGCAGTCCTTC. It specifies CASSLVLAGGNEQSF.

There are a few counts of this clonotype. The chain uses TRBV2 and TRBJ1-6; D is unresolved. There are 14 residues in the CDR3. The V gene's germline CDR1 is SNHLY and CDR2 FYNNEI. V was cut by 10 bases and J by 10 bases, with 20 bases left in between. In DNA form, the CDR3 reads TGTGCCACCCGGGTTTCCCCTATGCGGTCACCCCTCCACTTT. Amino acid sequence: CATRVSPMRSPLHF.

Comments on this clonotype: Because the CDR3 is missing its conserved closing phenylalanine or tryptophan, this is likely a read error. The V and J genes are TRBV6-5 and TRBJ2-7; D is uncertain. This CDR3 spans 14 amino acids. CDR1 MNHEY and CDR2 SVGAGI come from the germline V gene. The CDR3 sequence is CVSSFGVTPYEQYI. In nucleotides, the CDR3 is TGTGTCAGCAGCTTTGGTGTGACACCTTACGAGCAGTACATC.

This clonotype was seen many times. This sequence joins TRBV29-1 and TRBJ2-1; no firm D call. Trimming pared 5 bases from V and 8 bases from J, leaving 4 bases between. Germline V gene lookup returns CDR1 SQVTM and CDR2 ANQGSEA. The CDR3 has 9 amino acids. The CDR3, as DNA: TGCAGCGTTCCGGATGAGCAGTTCTTC. Its protein product is CSVPDEQFF.

This rearrangement joins TRBV5-6 to TRBJ1-2; the D is unclear. V was pared by 4 bases and J by 7 bases, with 14 bases between. This CDR3 comprises 13 residues. Germline CDR1 SGHDT, CDR2 YYEEEE. CDR3 amino acids: CASSRSIRCGYTF. The CDR3 bases are TGTGCCAGCAGCCGGTCCATACGCTGTGGCTACACCTTC.

About this clonotype: A much bigger clone sits one base away, suggesting this may be a read error. This sequence joins TRBV7-8 and TRBJ1-2; 8 bases line up with TRBD1. V shed 2 bases and J 6 bases; nucleotides not matched to a gene: 2. The CDR3 is made up of 13 amino acids. Per germline, CDR1 SGHVS and CDR2 FQNEAQ. The CDR3, as DNA: TGTGCCAGCAGCTTAACCAGGGGGCATGGCTACACCTTC. Translation: CASSLTRGHGYTF.

Concerning this clonotype: It may be a read error: a sequence one base away is much more abundant. This sequence joins TRBV12-3 or TRBV12-4 and TRBJ2-2, with TRBD2 identical over 8 bases. V dropped 8 bases and J dropped 5; count of bases not matched to a gene: 7. The CDR3 is 14 amino acids. CDR3 DNA sequence: TGTGCCAGCCTACCGGGACTAGAGACCGGGGAGCTGTTTTTT. As protein: CASLPGLETGELFF.

Of note for this clonotype: Because it lacks the conserved phenylalanine or tryptophan at the end, this CDR3 is likely a read error. The V call is TRBV29-1, the J call TRBJ2-2; D remains ambiguous. This CDR3 spans 14 amino acids. The germline V gene encodes CDR1 SQVTM and CDR2 ANQGSEA. Trimming shortened V by 3 bases and J by 6 bases, and 14 bases separated the two germline ends. DNA for the CDR3: TGCAGCGTTGACGTGGGAATGGGATCCGGGGAGCTGTTTTCT. This gives the protein CSVDVGMGSGELFS.

This clonotype was detected many times. The chain joins TRBV10-3 to TRBJ2-7; D is unresolved. Germline loops: CDR1 ENHRY, CDR2 SYGVKD. The CDR3 runs to 14 residues. V was cut by 0 bases and J by 3 bases, with 9 bases left in between. The CDR3 nucleotides are TGTGCCATCAGTGAGTCTCGGAACAACTACGAGCAGTACTTC. Protein sequence: CAISESRNNYEQYF.

This clonotype was recorded many times. This chain connects TRBV6-1 to TRBJ2-4; D uncertain. Trimming took 5 bases from V and 4 from J, leaving 12 bases between them. There are 14 residues in the CDR3. The V gene's germline CDR1 is MNHNS and CDR2 SASEGT. CDR3 DNA: TGTGCCAGCAGTTTAGGACCCACTAAAAACATTCAGTACTTC. This sequence encodes CASSLGPTKNIQYF.